The 20 T cell receptor beta chains below come from one sample, sequenced in a study of blood T cell repertoires in COVID-19. TCRdb's copy holds only in-frame clones and misses some; the assay was immunoSEQ multiplex PCR. Of about 300,000 clones listed, 75% to 95% are singletons. Sequencing was performed on PBMCs or T cells enriched from blood (not recorded which). The receptors come from a woman in her twenties or thirties who had recovered from COVID-19.

The chain has TRBV5-6 and TRBJ1-6; D is ambiguous. Trimming took off 0 bases at V and 8 bases at J, with 12 bases between the two ends. This CDR3 has 15 amino acids. The germline V gene encodes CDR1 SGHDT and CDR2 YYEEEE. This CDR3 reads CASSLAVLSHSPLHF. The CDR3 DNA sequence: TGTGCCAGCAGCTTGGCCGTTCTGAGTCATTCACCCCTCCACTTT.

CDR3 sequence reads: CATGRELGNEQFF. The CDR3 nucleotides read TGTGCCACCGGGCGGGAGTTGGGGAATGAGCAGTTCTTC. The rearrangement uses TRBV24-1 and TRBJ2-1, with 7 bases aligning to TRBD2. The CDR3 is 13 residues long. CDR1 is KGHDR, CDR2 SFDVKD, per germline. Unmatched junction bases numbered 8, after V lost 9 bases and J lost 7 bases.

The chain recombines TRBV28 with TRBJ2-1, with 8 bases aligning to TRBD2. Germline V gene sequence: CDR1 MDHEN, CDR2 SYDVKM. V lost 5 bases, J lost 4 bases, and 7 bases stayed unmatched. The CDR3 is 15 amino acids. CDR3 amino acids: CASSTIVAGYNEQFF. Here the CDR3 DNA reads TGTGCCAGCAGTACCATCGTAGCGGGGTACAATGAGCAGTTCTTC.

The V gene is TRBV19, the J gene TRBJ2-7; D may be TRBD2 (5 bases). CDR1 LNHDA and CDR2 SQIVND come from the germline V gene (reference sequence). Trimming pared 4 bases from V and 3 bases from J, leaving 10 bases between. The CDR3 runs to 13 residues. For the CDR3, the DNA is TGTGCCAGTAGTACCGGACGGGACTACGAGCAGTACTTC. Amino acid sequence: CASSTGRDYEQYF. The full variable domain, rest sourced from reference TRBV19 and TRBJ2-7, is DGGITQSPKYLFRKEGQNVTLSCEQNLNHDAMYWYRQDPGQGLRLIYYSQIVNDFQKGDIAEGYSVSREKKESFPLTVTSAQKNPTAFYLCASSTGRDYEQYFGPGTRLTVT.

The chain uses TRBV7-2 and TRBJ2-6; tentatively, D is TRBD2 (5 bases). The CDR3 totals 15 residues. Germline CDR1 SGHTA, CDR2 FQGNSA. V was cut by 5 bases and J by 5 bases, with 13 bases left in between. The CDR3 nucleotides are TGTGCCAGCAGCCAGCCGATCGGGAGGGCCAACGTCCTGACTTTC. It yields the protein CASSQPIGRANVLTF. The whole variable domain, filled in from reference TRBV7-2 and TRBJ2-6, reads GAGVSQSPSNKVTEKGKDVELRCDPISGHTALYWYRQSLGQGLEFLIYFQGNSAPDKSGLPSDRFSAERTGGSVSTLTIQRTQQEDSAVYLCASSQPIGRANVLTFGAGSRLTVL.

The chain carries TRBV5-6 and TRBJ2-2, with D possibly being TRBD1 (5 bases). CDR3 length: 16 residues. Trimming shortened V by 5 bases and J by 4 bases, and 18 bases separated the two germline ends. From germline, CDR1 is SGHDT and CDR2 YYEEEE. The CDR3 coding sequence is TGTGCCAGCAGGACCACCGGTCAGGGTTTCACCGGGGAGCTGTTTTTT. It codes for CASRTTGQGFTGELFF.

The CDR3 loop is CASSLFLDRGISYEQYF. The CDR3, as DNA: TGTGCCAGCAGCCTGTTCTTGGACAGGGGAATTTCCTACGAGCAGTACTTC. This chain joins TRBV11-2 and TRBJ2-7; 9 nucleotides align to TRBD1. The V and J ends lost 5 bases and 1 base, in that order; junction bases with no gene match: 12. This CDR3 comprises 17 residues. Germline V gene sequence: CDR1 SGHAT, CDR2 FQNNGV.

The rearrangement uses TRBV2 and TRBJ2-5; 7 bases match TRBD1. V lost 0 bases to trimming and J lost 1 base; unmatched junction nucleotides: 11. CDR3 size: 18 residues. Germline CDR1 SNHLY, CDR2 FYNNEI. The DNA of the CDR3 is TGTGCCAGCAGTGAAGCCTTTACAGGGGTTGTATCCCAAGAGACCCAGTACTTC. Its translation: CASSEAFTGVVSQETQYF.

This clone has just a few counts. The chain links TRBV27 to TRBJ1-1; possible D gene TRBD1, 5 bases. CDR1 and CDR2 from the germline V gene are MNHEY and SMNVEV (reference sequence). The CDR3 has 15 amino acids. V was pared by 1 base and J by 5 bases, with 14 bases between. The CDR3 spells CASSLLGGVRTEAFF. CDR3 nucleotide sequence: TGTGCCAGCAGTTTATTGGGAGGGGTGAGGACTGAAGCTTTCTTT.

As to this clone: Within the sample, other DNA sequences also encode this same CDR3. V gene TRBV18 combines with J gene TRBJ1-1, with D possibly being TRBD1 (5 bases). CDR3 size: 14 residues. Germline V lookup: CDR1 KGHSH, CDR2 LQKENI. Trimming removed 2 bases at V and 4 bases at J, with 11 bases between. CDR3 amino acids: CASSPGGAGTEAFF. The CDR3 nucleotides are TGTGCCAGCTCACCAGGAGGGGCTGGCACTGAAGCTTTCTTT.

This chain links TRBV14 with TRBJ1-2, with 9 bases aligning to TRBD1. Germline V gives CDR1 SGHDN, CDR2 FVKESK. V shed 0 bases and J 4 bases; nucleotides not matched to a gene: 12. This CDR3 has 18 amino acids. The CDR3 nucleotides read TGTGCCAGCAGCCAAGATTGGCAGATCGGGACAGGGCTCTATGGCTACACCTTC. Translated, it gives CASSQDWQIGTGLYGYTF.

V and J are TRBV19 and TRBJ1-6; D is unresolved. The germline CDR1 and CDR2 sequences are LNHDA and SQIVND (reference sequence). The V gene lost 5 bases and the J gene lost 8 bases, with 13 bases spanning the gap. CDR3 length: 14 residues. The CDR3 DNA is TGTGCCAGTAGTCACCCGGGAGCGCATTCACCCCTCCACTTT. Translation: CASSHPGAHSPLHF.

CDR3 DNA: TGTGCCACCAGCAGAGATAGGACTAGCGGTAATGAGCAGTTCTTC. It translates to CATSRDRTSGNEQFF. The gene calls are TRBV15 and TRBJ2-1; 10 positions match TRBD2. CDR1 is LNHNV and CDR2 is YYDKDF in the germline V gene (reference sequence). V shed 0 bases and J 7 bases; nucleotides not matched to a gene: 3. This CDR3 is built from 15 residues.

The chain uses TRBV20-1 and TRBJ2-7; 7 bases are shared with TRBD1. Germline V CDR1 and CDR2: DFQATT, SNEGSKA (reference sequence). This CDR3 is 13 amino acids long. J was trimmed by 7 bases and V by 3 bases; bases with no gene match: 9. The CDR3 region is CSASQVRGKEQYF. The CDR3 DNA follows: TGCAGTGCTAGTCAGGTCAGGGGGAAGGAGCAGTACTTC.

This clone has a handful of counts. J is TRBJ2-2 and V is TRBV6-5; no reliable D call. V was pared by 7 bases and J by 7 bases, with 7 bases between. The germline V gene has CDR1 MNHEY and CDR2 SVGAGI. The CDR3 is 11 residues long. CDR3 region: CASTRLGELFF. The CDR3 nucleotides read TGTGCCAGCACCAGACTCGGGGAGCTGTTTTTT.

To note about this clone: Other DNA sequences in this specimen translate into the identical CDR3. The rearrangement links TRBV28 to TRBJ1-5; D is perhaps TRBD1 (6 bases). Germline CDR1 MDHEN, CDR2 SYDVKM. Trimming stripped 7 bases from V and 0 bases from J, with 7 bases between. The CDR3 loop spans 13 amino acids. CDR3 DNA: TGTGCCAGCAACAGGGATAGCAATCAGCCCCAGCATTTT. It yields the protein CASNRDSNQPQHF.

This clone showed up just a few times. The chain employs TRBV5-6 and TRBJ1-2, with 10 positions matching TRBD1. The length of the CDR3 is 13 residues. The germline V gene has CDR1 SGHDT and CDR2 YYEEEE. Trimming at V came to 4 bases and at J to 8 bases, leaving 5 bases not matched to a gene. The CDR3 DNA sequence: TGTGCCAGCAGCCCCGGGACAGGGGACGGCTACACCTTC. It translates to CASSPGTGDGYTF.

This chain uses TRBV7-2 with TRBJ2-1; 8 bases agree with TRBD2. Germline V CDR1 and CDR2: SGHTA, FQGNSA. This CDR3 region has 14 residues. With 2 bases clipped from V and 7 bases from J, the junction kept 4 bases outside the gene matches. The CDR3 reads CASSLTGGANEQFF. In DNA form, the CDR3 reads TGTGCCAGCAGCTTAACCGGGGGGGCAAATGAGCAGTTCTTC. Full variable domain (rest looked up from reference TRBV7-2 and TRBJ2-1): GAGVSQSPSNKVTEKGKDVELRCDPISGHTALYWYRQSLGQGLEFLIYFQGNSAPDKSGLPSDRFSAERTGGSVSTLTIQRTQQEDSAVYLCASSLTGGANEQFFGPGTRLTVL.

The chain uses TRBV28 and TRBJ1-2, with 9 bases fitting TRBD1. Germline values: CDR1 MDHEN, CDR2 SYDVKM. The CDR3 length is 13 residues. The V gene end was trimmed by 4 bases and the J gene end by 7 bases; junction bases not matched to a gene: 4. The chain's CDR3 is CASSWTGVGGYTF. DNA of the CDR3: TGTGCCAGCAGTTGGACAGGGGTGGGTGGCTACACCTTC.

The chain links TRBV19 to TRBJ2-1; tentative D call: TRBD1 (5 bases). Trimming cost V 0 bases and J 3 bases, with 9 bases left between them. Germline lookup yields CDR1 LNHDA and CDR2 SQIVND (reference sequence). The CDR3 is made up of 15 amino acids. The chain's CDR3 is CASSIDRAGYNEQFF. Written as DNA, the CDR3 is TGTGCCAGTAGTATAGACAGGGCTGGCTACAATGAGCAGTTCTTC.